What follows are 2 T cell receptor beta chains derived from one specimen sequenced in a study of immune heterogeneity within non-small cell lung tumors. Bulk tumor genomic DNA was the template, and each sample received around 0.55 ug. Multiple widely separated biopsies were taken from each primary tumor at surgery. These patients got curative surgery after being newly diagnosed with untreated non-small cell lung cancer. Using 32 V and 13 J primers, multiplex PCR amplified TCR beta CDR3. TCRdb fed the multiplex PCR reads into MiXCR, producing one record per CDR3 protein. Here the sample spans about 11,000 distinct CDR3 sequences, roughly 29% being singletons. The sequencing sample was made of lung tumor tissue. These receptor sequences come from a man in his forties or fifties with non-small cell lung cancer.

Comment on this clonotype: One base away lies a much larger clone, so this may be a sequencing read error. This chain uses TRBV7-9 with TRBJ2-7; weak D call: TRBD2 (5 bases). The V end was cut by 1 base, the J end by 11 bases, with 18 bases between. Per the germline V gene, CDR1 is SEHNR and CDR2 is FQNEAQ (reference sequence). The CDR3 extends over 14 amino acids. In DNA form, the CDR3 reads TGTGCCAGCAGCTTAGAGGGTAGCGTGAGGCCCAAGTACTTC. Protein product: CASSLEGSVRPKYF.

This clonotype was detected a few times. A much larger clone sits a single nucleotide away, making a read error possible. The rearrangement joins TRBV6-4 to TRBJ1-2; D ambiguous. V lost 0 bases and J lost 4, with 12 bases in between. The CDR3 runs to 15 residues. The V gene's germline CDR1 is MRHNA and CDR2 SNTAGT. Here the CDR3 reads CASSDSTWGGYGYTF. For the CDR3, the DNA is TGTGCCAGCAGTGACTCGACATGGGGAGGCTATGGCTACACCTTC.